The 28 T cell receptor beta chains listed next were all sequenced from one sample in a study of CD8 T cells in Susac syndrome. Reverse transcription used roughly 0.45 to 1 ug RNA and random hexamers. TCRdb fed the immunoSEQ multiplex PCR reads into MiXCR, producing one record per CDR3 protein. The sample records over 95,000 distinct CDR3 sequences, nearly 95% being singletons. Sequencing was done on a sample of CD4+ T cells from PBMCs. These receptor sequences come from a human donor in good health.

V gene TRBV9 combines with J gene TRBJ2-7; 7 bases align to TRBD1. Germline values: CDR1 SGDLS, CDR2 YYNGEE. This CDR3 spans 14 amino acids. V trimming: 0 bases; J trimming: 5 bases; junction bases outside the gene matches: 5. CDR3 nucleotides: TGTGCCAGCAGCGTAGATACAGGGGTCCACGAGCAGTACTTC. The encoded protein is CASSVDTGVHEQYF. The full variable domain, completed using reference TRBV9 and TRBJ2-7, is DSGVTQTPKHLITATGQRVTLRCSPRSGDLSVYWYQQSLDQGLQFLIQYYNGEERAKGNILERFSAQQFPDLHSELNLSSLELGDSALYFCASSVDTGVHEQYFGPGTRLTVT.

The V call is TRBV5-6, the J call TRBJ2-2; TRBD1 might be the D (6 bases). The CDR3 covers 15 residues. Trimming removed 3 bases at V and 3 bases at J, with 12 bases between. The germline V gene encodes CDR1 SGHDT and CDR2 YYEEEE. The CDR3 loop is CASSSGTTYTGELFF. The CDR3 region has the DNA TGTGCCAGCAGCTCCGGGACAACTTACACCGGGGAGCTGTTTTTT.

J is TRBJ1-4 and V is TRBV4-3; 7 nucleotides align to TRBD1. V was clipped by 4 bases and J by 7 bases; unmatched bases: 9. CDR3 length: 15 residues. From germline, CDR1 is LGHNA and CDR2 YSLEER. CDR3 region: CASSPRQGLREKLFF. The CDR3 nucleotides are TGCGCCAGCAGCCCGCGACAGGGTCTGCGTGAAAAACTGTTTTTT.

This clonotype was picked up one time. DNA of the CDR3: TGCGCCAGCAGCCAAGAAACCCACTCTGGAAACACCATATATTTT. Translated, it gives CASSQETHSGNTIYF. This chain connects TRBV4-3 to TRBJ1-3; no firm D call. V dropped 0 bases and J dropped 0 bases, with 6 bases sitting between them. Per germline, CDR1 LGHNA and CDR2 YSLEER. The CDR3 extends over 15 amino acids.

Only one count was recorded for this clonotype. The rearrangement links TRBV16 to TRBJ1-1, with D tentatively TRBD1 (5 bases). This CDR3 is 15 amino acids long. V shed 1 base and J shed 2 bases, with 11 bases lying between them. From germline, CDR1 is KGHSY and CDR2 FQNENV. CDR3: CASSQWAGKNTEAFF. CDR3 DNA: TGTGCCAGCAGCCAATGGGCAGGGAAAAACACTGAAGCTTTCTTT.

This clonotype is a singleton in its sample. The genes are TRBV7-2 and TRBJ2-5; 8 nucleotides match TRBD2. V gave up 3 bases and J gave up 1 base; unmatched junction bases: 4. CDR3 length equals 15 residues. Germline V gives CDR1 SGHTA, CDR2 FQGNSA. The CDR3 reads CASSLRRGVQETQYF. CDR3 nucleotides: TGTGCCAGCAGCTTGAGGCGGGGGGTCCAAGAGACCCAGTACTTC.

The rearrangement links TRBV11-1 to TRBJ1-3; D remains unclear. The CDR3 is 15 residues long. From germline, CDR1 is SGHAT and CDR2 FQDESV (reference sequence). The V end was cut by 5 bases, the J end by 4 bases, with 15 bases between. CDR3 in DNA: TGTGCCAGCAGCCCCGGGAGGCCCGCCGGAAACACCATATATTTT. Its protein is CASSPGRPAGNTIYF.

The chain recombines TRBV20-1 with TRBJ2-7; a possible D gene is TRBD2 (5 bases). This CDR3 is built from 12 residues. Germline V CDR1 and CDR2: DFQATT, SNEGSKA (reference sequence). V was pared by 6 bases and J by 0 bases, with 9 bases between. The CDR3 DNA reads as TGCAGTGCGGAGGAAATCTCCTACGAGCAGTACTTC. Its translation: CSAEEISYEQYF.

This chain links TRBV5-1 with TRBJ1-1; D not certain. Per germline, CDR1 SGHRS and CDR2 YFSETQ. This CDR3 contains 13 residues. The V gene lost 5 bases and the J gene lost 1 base, with 9 bases spanning the gap. CDR3 loop: CASSTDWNTEAFF. The CDR3 coding sequence is TGCGCCAGCAGTACGGACTGGAACACTGAAGCTTTCTTT.

V gene TRBV6-4 combines with J gene TRBJ2-1; 11 bases map to TRBD2. Germline-derived CDR1 and CDR2 are MRHNA and SNTAGT. V was clipped by 6 bases and J by 6 bases; unmatched bases: 7. The CDR3 extends over 15 amino acids. The CDR3 loop is CASSLLAGAPNEQFF. The CDR3 bases are TGTGCCAGCAGCTTACTAGCGGGGGCGCCCAATGAGCAGTTCTTC.

J is TRBJ2-7 and V is TRBV10-3; no firm D call. V dropped 7 bases and J dropped 3 bases, with 10 bases sitting between them. The CDR3 totals 12 residues. The germline CDR1 and CDR2 sequences are ENHRY and SYGVKD. The CDR3 protein is CAIITDCYEQYF. CDR3 sequence (DNA): TGTGCCATCATAACAGACTGCTACGAGCAGTACTTC.

This clonotype was seen a few times. This chain uses TRBV3-1 with TRBJ2-5; 8 bases are a match to TRBD1. CDR3 length equals 15 residues. From germline, CDR1 is LGHDT and CDR2 YNNKEL (reference sequence). After removal of 3 bases from V and 4 bases from J, the junction contained 7 bases not matched to a gene. As DNA, the CDR3 is TGTGCCAGCAGCCACGGGGGCCAGGGGGCAGAGACCCAGTACTTC. Its translation is CASSHGGQGAETQYF.

The chain joins TRBV4-3 to TRBJ2-2; D gene ambiguous. The length of the CDR3 is 13 residues. Deletions cut 1 base from V and 6 bases from J, with 6 bases between. Germline loops: CDR1 LGHNA, CDR2 YSLEER. The CDR3 sequence: CASSQVKAGELFF. CDR3 sequence (DNA): TGCGCCAGCAGCCAAGTGAAGGCCGGGGAGCTGTTTTTT.

In nucleotides, the CDR3 is TGTGCCAGCAGCTTAACGGGGCAGGGGAACACTGAAGCTTTCTTT. It translates to CASSLTGQGNTEAFF. J is TRBJ1-1 and V is TRBV7-3; D may be TRBD1 (5 bases). This CDR3 comprises 15 residues. Trimming left V 0 bases short and J 1 base short, with 9 bases between. CDR1 and CDR2 from the germline V gene are SGHTA and FQGTGA.

The J gene is TRBJ2-1, the V gene TRBV19; 11 nucleotides agree with TRBD2. This CDR3 region has 14 residues. CDR1 and CDR2 from the germline V gene are LNHDA and SQIVND (reference sequence). V lost 7 bases to trimming and J lost 9 bases; unmatched junction nucleotides: 8. The CDR3 here is CASIAGGPSLEQFF. In nucleotides, the CDR3 is TGTGCCAGTATAGCGGGGGGGCCGTCGCTTGAGCAGTTCTTC.

The chain uses TRBV19 and TRBJ2-7; the D gene could be TRBD1 or TRBD2 (6 bases each). Trimming removed 2 bases at V and 1 base at J, with 15 bases between. Germline V gene lookup returns CDR1 LNHDA and CDR2 SQIVND (reference sequence). The CDR3 runs 16 residues. The CDR3 spells CASSISRDTRSYEQYF. DNA for the CDR3: TGTGCCAGTAGTATATCGCGGGACACAAGATCCTACGAGCAGTACTTC.

This clonotype was seen once. The chain couples TRBV19 to TRBJ2-6; weak D call: TRBD2 (5 bases). Looked up from germline, CDR1 is LNHDA and CDR2 is SQIVND (reference sequence). The CDR3 runs 15 residues. V lost 3 bases, J lost 4 bases, and 10 bases lay in between. CDR3 in DNA: TGTGCCAGTAGTATCGGAGGCGCGGGGGCCAACGTCCTGACTTTC. It is translated as CASSIGGAGANVLTF.

This chain links TRBV7-9 with TRBJ2-1; D gene unclear. Trimming pared 4 bases from V and 0 bases from J, leaving 19 bases between. The CDR3 sequence is 18 residues long. The germline CDR1 and CDR2 sequences are SEHNR and FQNEAQ (reference sequence). The CDR3 DNA is TGTGCCAGCAGCTCACCCCTCATTGGCGTGAGCTCCTACAATGAGCAGTTCTTC. Encoded protein: CASSSPLIGVSSYNEQFF.

The chain combines TRBV3-1 with TRBJ2-3, with 14 bases identical to TRBD2. Germline V gives CDR1 LGHDT, CDR2 YNNKEL (reference sequence). CDR3 size: 18 residues. Trimming removed 1 base from V and 4 bases from J; junction bases left unmatched: 7. The CDR3 protein is CASSQVATSGRAADTQYF. The CDR3 nucleotides are TGTGCCAGCAGCCAAGTAGCGACTAGCGGGAGGGCGGCAGATACGCAGTATTTT.

The chain couples TRBV5-1 to TRBJ1-1; no clear D. The CDR3 length is 13 residues. V lost 1 base and J 1 base, leaving 5 bases between the germline ends. Germline values: CDR1 SGHRS, CDR2 YFSETQ. Written as DNA, the CDR3 is TGCGCCAGCAGCTTGAACCAGAACACTGAAGCTTTCTTT. Residues: CASSLNQNTEAFF.

This clonotype was observed once. The J gene is TRBJ1-1, the V gene TRBV7-9; no definite D call. CDR1 is SEHNR and CDR2 is FQNEAQ in the germline V gene (reference sequence). The CDR3 has 13 residues. V was trimmed by 5 bases and J by 0 bases, leaving 7 bases between them. The CDR3 sequence: CASSPPMNTEAFF. CDR3 DNA: TGTGCCAGCAGCCCACCCATGAACACTGAAGCTTTCTTT.

This chain links TRBV6-2 or TRBV6-3 with TRBJ2-7; TRBD2 aligns across 10 bases. This CDR3 contains 14 residues. The V and J ends lost 6 bases and 2 bases, in that order; junction bases with no gene match: 4. Germline V gene sequence: CDR1 MNHEY, CDR2 SVGEGT. In DNA form, the CDR3 reads TGTGCCAGCAGCCCCGGGACTAGCGCCTACGAGCAGTACTTC. It specifies CASSPGTSAYEQYF.

The rearrangement uses TRBV6-2 or TRBV6-3 and TRBJ2-1; 13 bases agree with TRBD2. This CDR3 contains 15 residues. V shed 7 bases and J 9 bases; nucleotides not matched to a gene: 9. Germline-derived CDR1 and CDR2 are MNHEY and SVGEGT. The CDR3 loop reads CASIFGLAGVTEQFF. CDR3 DNA sequence: TGTGCCAGCATCTTCGGACTAGCGGGAGTCACTGAGCAGTTCTTC.

The V and J genes are TRBV20-1 and TRBJ1-5, with 8 bases identical to TRBD1. J lost 5 bases, V lost 1 base, and 7 bases had no gene match. This CDR3 has 15 residues. The germline V gene has CDR1 DFQATT and CDR2 SNEGSKA (reference sequence). CDR3 nucleotides: TGCAGTGCTAGAGTCGTACAGGGGGAGGATCAGCCCCAGCATTTT. Translated: CSARVVQGEDQPQHF.

In its sample, this clonotype was seen once. This chain joins TRBV6-6 and TRBJ1-2, with 9 bases aligning to TRBD1. Trimming removed 6 bases from V and 8 bases from J; junction bases left unmatched: 10. CDR3 length equals 14 residues. Germline V lookup: CDR1 MNHNY, CDR2 SVGAGI (reference sequence). CDR3 nucleotide sequence: TGTGCCAGCAGAAATACAGGGGGCGCGGGCGGCTACACCTTC. Translation: CASRNTGGAGGYTF.

The CDR3 DNA follows: TGTGCCAGCAGTTCCGGACAGTTGATAAAGACTGAAGCTTTCTTT. Protein sequence: CASSSGQLIKTEAFF. This rearrangement joins TRBV6-5 to TRBJ1-1, with a possible D match to TRBD1 (6 bases). Germline CDR1 is MNHEY and CDR2 is SVGAGI. V was pared by 4 bases and J by 5 bases, with 17 bases between. This CDR3 has 15 residues.

The genes are TRBV5-1 and TRBJ1-2; 8 nucleotides align to TRBD1. The V gene's germline CDR1 is SGHRS and CDR2 YFSETQ. The CDR3 length is 14 residues. V shed 0 bases, J shed 7 bases, and the junction held 5 bases outside the gene matches. This CDR3 reads CASSLGQGALGYTF. Written as DNA, the CDR3 is TGCGCCAGCAGCTTGGGGCAGGGGGCGCTTGGCTACACCTTC. The variable domain in full, with the rest retrieved from reference TRBV5-1 and TRBJ1-2, is KAGVTQTPRYLIKTRGQQVTLSCSPISGHRSVSWYQQTPGQGLQFLFEYFSETQRNKGNFPGRFSGRQFSNSRSEMNVSTLELGDSALYLCASSLGQGALGYTFGSGTRLTVV.

In the case of this clonotype: Compared with germline, one end of the junction differs, possibly owing to a read error. The CDR3 is CSARARTGDYEQYF. The CDR3 DNA sequence: TGCAGTGCCAGAGCAAGGACAGGGGATTACGAGCAGTACTTC. The V and J genes are TRBV20-1 and TRBJ2-7; 9 positions agree with TRBD1. The CDR3 is made up of 14 amino acids. Germline CDR1 reads DFQATT; CDR2 reads SNEGSKA (reference sequence).